This T cell receptor (beta chain) comes out of a study of identifying expanded T cells in peripheral blood. Method: immunoSEQ multiplex PCR; TCRdb's copy keeps in-frame clones and lacks some. The sample includes 95,000 to 100,000 clones, about 83% seen only once; the top ten take approximately 17%. V gave up 1 base and J gave up 8 bases, with 20 bases separating them. This CDR3 contains 16 residues. Germline V CDR1 and CDR2: LGHNT, FRNRAP. This chain joins TRBV12-5 and TRBJ1-1; tentative D call: TRBD1 (6 bases). The sequencing sample was made of blood. The sequence derives from a person aged 18 to 70 in good health. Here the CDR3 reads CASGLGGQTLRKEAFF. In DNA, the CDR3 is TGTGCTAGTGGTTTGGGCGGACAGACCTTAAGGAAGGAAGCTTTCTTT.